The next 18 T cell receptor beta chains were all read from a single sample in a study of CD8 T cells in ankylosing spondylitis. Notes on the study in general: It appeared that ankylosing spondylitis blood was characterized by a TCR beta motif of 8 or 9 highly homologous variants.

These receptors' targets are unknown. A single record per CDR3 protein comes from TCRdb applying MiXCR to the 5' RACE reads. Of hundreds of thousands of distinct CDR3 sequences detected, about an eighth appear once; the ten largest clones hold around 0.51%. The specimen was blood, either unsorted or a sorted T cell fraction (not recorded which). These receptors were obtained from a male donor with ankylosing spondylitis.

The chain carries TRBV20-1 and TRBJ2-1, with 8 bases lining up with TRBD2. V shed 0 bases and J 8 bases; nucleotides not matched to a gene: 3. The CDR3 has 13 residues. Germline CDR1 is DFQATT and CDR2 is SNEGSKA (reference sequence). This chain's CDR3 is CSARDGLAHEQFF. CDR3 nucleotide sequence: TGCAGTGCTAGAGATGGACTAGCACATGAGCAGTTCTTC.

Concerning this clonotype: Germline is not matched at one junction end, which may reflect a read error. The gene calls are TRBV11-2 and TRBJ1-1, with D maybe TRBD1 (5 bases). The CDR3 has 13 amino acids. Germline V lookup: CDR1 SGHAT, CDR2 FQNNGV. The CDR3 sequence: CVSSSGGTIEAFF. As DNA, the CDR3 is TGTGTCAGCAGCTCCGGGGGGACGATCGAAGCTTTCTTT. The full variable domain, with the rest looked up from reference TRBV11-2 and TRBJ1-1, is EAGVAQSPRYKIIEKRQSVAFWCNPISGHATLYWYQQILGQGPKLLIQFQNNGVVDDSQLPKDRFSAERLKGVDSTLKIQPAKLEDSAVYLCVSSSGGTIEAFFGQGTRLTVV.

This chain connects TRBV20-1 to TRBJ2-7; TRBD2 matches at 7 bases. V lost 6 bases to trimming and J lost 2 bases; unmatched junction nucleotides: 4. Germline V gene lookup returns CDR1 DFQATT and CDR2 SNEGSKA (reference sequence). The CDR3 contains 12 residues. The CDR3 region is CSAQRGTYEQYF. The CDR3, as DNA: TGCAGTGCCCAGCGGGGAACCTACGAGCAGTACTTC.

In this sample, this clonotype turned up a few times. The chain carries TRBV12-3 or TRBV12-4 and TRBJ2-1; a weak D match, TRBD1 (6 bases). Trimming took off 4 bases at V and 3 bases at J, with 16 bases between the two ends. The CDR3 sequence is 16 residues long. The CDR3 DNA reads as TGTGCCAGCAGTTCCCTGGGACACCCGAGCTACAATGAGCAGTTCTTC. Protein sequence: CASSSLGHPSYNEQFF.

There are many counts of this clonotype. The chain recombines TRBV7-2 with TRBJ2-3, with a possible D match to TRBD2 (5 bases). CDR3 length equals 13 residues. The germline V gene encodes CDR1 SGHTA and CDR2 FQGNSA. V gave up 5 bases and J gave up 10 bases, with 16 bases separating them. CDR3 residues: CASSIIGRVAQYF. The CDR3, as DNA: TGTGCCAGCAGCATCATAGGGCGGGTTGCGCAGTATTTT.

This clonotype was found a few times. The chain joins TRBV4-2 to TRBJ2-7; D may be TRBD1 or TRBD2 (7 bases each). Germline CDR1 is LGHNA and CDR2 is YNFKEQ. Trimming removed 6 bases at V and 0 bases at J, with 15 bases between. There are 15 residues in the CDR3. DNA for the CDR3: TGTGCCAGCAGGTTCCAGGGGGGGAGCTCCTACGAGCAGTACTTC. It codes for CASRFQGGSSYEQYF.

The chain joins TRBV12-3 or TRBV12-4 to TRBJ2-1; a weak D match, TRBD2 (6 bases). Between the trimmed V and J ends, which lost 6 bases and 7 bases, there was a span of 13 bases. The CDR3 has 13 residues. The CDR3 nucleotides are TGTGCCAGCAGGGTAACTGGGGGGAATGAGCAGTTCTTC. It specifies CASRVTGGNEQFF.

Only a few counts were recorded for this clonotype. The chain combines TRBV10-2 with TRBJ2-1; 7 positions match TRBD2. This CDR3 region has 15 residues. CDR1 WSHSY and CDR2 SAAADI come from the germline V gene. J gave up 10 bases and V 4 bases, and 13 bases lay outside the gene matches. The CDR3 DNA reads TGCGCCAGCAGTGGAACTAGCGCTCTTTTAAGGGAGCAGTTCTTC. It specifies CASSGTSALLREQFF.

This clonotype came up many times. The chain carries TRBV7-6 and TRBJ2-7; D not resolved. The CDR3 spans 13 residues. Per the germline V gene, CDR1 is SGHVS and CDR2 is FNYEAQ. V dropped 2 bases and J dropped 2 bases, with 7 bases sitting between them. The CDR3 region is CASSLMGTYEQYF. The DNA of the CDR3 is TGTGCCAGCAGCTTAATGGGGACCTACGAGCAGTACTTC.

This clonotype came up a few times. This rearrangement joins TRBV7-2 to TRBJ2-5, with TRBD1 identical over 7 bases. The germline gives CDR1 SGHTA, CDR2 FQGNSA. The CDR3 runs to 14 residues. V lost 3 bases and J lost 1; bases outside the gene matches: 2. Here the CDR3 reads CASSFRGPQETQYF. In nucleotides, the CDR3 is TGTGCCAGCAGCTTTAGGGGGCCCCAAGAGACCCAGTACTTC.

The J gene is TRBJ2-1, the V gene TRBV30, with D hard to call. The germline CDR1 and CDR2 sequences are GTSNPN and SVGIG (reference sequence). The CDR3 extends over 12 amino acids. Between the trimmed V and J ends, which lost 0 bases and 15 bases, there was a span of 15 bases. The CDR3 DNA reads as TGTGCCTGGAGTGTACGTGTGGTCTTTCCGTTCTTC. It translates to CAWSVRVVFPFF.

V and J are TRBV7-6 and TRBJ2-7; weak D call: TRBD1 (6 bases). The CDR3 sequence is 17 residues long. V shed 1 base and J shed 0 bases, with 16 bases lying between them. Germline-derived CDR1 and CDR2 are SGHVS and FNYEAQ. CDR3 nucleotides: TGTGCCAGCAGCTTAGGGTGGGGGCGCCACAGCTCCTACGAGCAGTACTTC. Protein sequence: CASSLGWGRHSSYEQYF.

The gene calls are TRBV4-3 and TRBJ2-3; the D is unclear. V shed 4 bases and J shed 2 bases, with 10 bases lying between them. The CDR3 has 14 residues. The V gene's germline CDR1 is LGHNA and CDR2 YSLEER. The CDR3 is CASSLQEFTDTQYF. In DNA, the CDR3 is TGCGCCAGCAGCCTTCAAGAATTCACAGATACGCAGTATTTT.

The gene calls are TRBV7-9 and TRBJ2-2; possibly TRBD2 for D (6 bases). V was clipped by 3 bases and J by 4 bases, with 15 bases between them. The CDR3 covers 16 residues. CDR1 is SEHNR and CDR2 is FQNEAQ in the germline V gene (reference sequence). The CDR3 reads CASSLGLAQLTGELFF. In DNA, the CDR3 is TGTGCCAGCAGCTTGGGCCTAGCGCAGCTCACCGGGGAGCTGTTTTTT.

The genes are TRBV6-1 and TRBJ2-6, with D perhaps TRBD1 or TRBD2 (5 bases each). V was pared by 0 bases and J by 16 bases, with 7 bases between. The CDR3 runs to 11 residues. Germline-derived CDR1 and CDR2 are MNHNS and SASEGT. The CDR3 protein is CASSEAGALTF. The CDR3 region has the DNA TGTGCCAGCAGTGAAGCCGGGGCACTGACTTTC.

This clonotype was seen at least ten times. Here the CDR3 DNA reads TGCAGTGCTGCGGAGTTCCAAGAGACCCAGTACTTC. Protein: CSAAEFQETQYF. The genes are TRBV20-1 and TRBJ2-5; D gene ambiguous. Germline loops: CDR1 DFQATT, CDR2 SNEGSKA (reference sequence). The CDR3 extends over 12 amino acids. Trimming removed 5 bases from V and 1 base from J, with 8 bases in between.

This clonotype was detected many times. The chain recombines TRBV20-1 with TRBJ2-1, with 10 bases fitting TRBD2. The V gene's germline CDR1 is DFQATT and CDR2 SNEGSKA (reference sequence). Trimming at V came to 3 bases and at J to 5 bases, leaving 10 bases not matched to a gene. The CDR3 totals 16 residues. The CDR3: CSARAPAGGIHNEQFF. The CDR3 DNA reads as TGCAGTGCTAGGGCCCCAGCGGGAGGGATCCACAATGAGCAGTTCTTC.

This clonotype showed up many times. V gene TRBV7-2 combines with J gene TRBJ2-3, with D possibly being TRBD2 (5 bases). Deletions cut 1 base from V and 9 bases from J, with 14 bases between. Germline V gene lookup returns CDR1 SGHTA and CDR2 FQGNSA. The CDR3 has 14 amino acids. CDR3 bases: TGTGCCAGCAGCTTAGGAGGAGAAGCGGCGACGCAGTATTTT. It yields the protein CASSLGGEAATQYF.